The sequence of this TCR beta chain was determined in a study of shared T cell receptors in the human thymus (dated by TCRdb to the early 2020s). At the level of the whole study: The study examined how self-reactive, shared T-cell receptor alpha chains are generated in the human thymus.

CDR1 and CDR2 (SQVTM, ANQGSEA) derive from the germline V gene. The CDR3 contains 16 residues, cysteine and phenylalanine counted. The read is trimmed to its CDR3 DNA, 48 bases read in frame from base 1. V is pruned by 7 bases and J by 2 bases, leaving 11 bases of the junction without a gene match. Remarks on this clone: Its antigen target is currently unknown. Within one base of it there is no much larger clone, and no base qualities were kept.

Receptor amplification or capture employed the immunoSEQ multiplex PCR assay. This immuneACCESS table, as held by TCRdb, lists in-frame sequences with V and J called but not all clones. Of the missing ones, under half trace to an unresolved V gene in checked studies; the others have no known cause. The sample has roughly 560,000 clones on record, 75% to 85% of them singletons. Clones ranked in the top ten supply 0.013% of the sample. The same specimen was also included in a second study, on human thymus T cells. Taken from the second paper: Immunologically healthy infants undergoing open corrective cardiac surgery for congenital heart defects in Finland were used as donors. The thymus tissue came from surgical resects taken out during corrective cardiac surgery. Both the thymic and the peripheral blood repertoires appeared to show biased V and J gene segment usage. According to the related research, thymic TCR repertoires were highly overlapping among unrelated individuals. The study used fewer than ten infant thymus samples plus four related peripheral blood samples to characterize TCR alpha and beta repertoires. The cohort included over five male and a couple of female infants, with donor ages spanning 7 to 244 days. Thymocytes were mechanically released from the tissue and were stored as pellets of roughly 9-33 million cells at -70 degrees C. A QIAsymphony instrument was used to extract genomic DNA from frozen cell pellets. Using the immunoSEQ multiplex PCR assay, the TCRB and TCRAD loci were amplified from a standardized quantity of quality-controlled genomic DNA. The amplicons spanned the V(D)J region and were long enough to cover the CDR3 and allow V and J genes to be identified. The amplicons were sequenced on an Illumina platform via the commercial immunoSEQ service. Primer bias and sequencing errors were corrected using previously described methods, and TCRAD and TCRB definitions followed the IMGT database. immunoSEQ Analyzer 3.0 and VDJTools were used for repertoire analysis, which covered basic statistics, V/J segment usage, diversity estimates, rarefaction and pairwise overlap. Diversity was estimated with Chao1, ChaoE, Efron-Thisted, Shannon and inverse Simpson indices, and also on datasets down-sampled to the smallest sample. Repertoire overlap was determined by strict matching of CDR3 nucleotide sequence, V gene and J gene, and Jaccard-based multidimensional scaling clustering was applied. On average, thymus samples gave hundreds of thousands of unique TCRB clonotypes, whereas blood samples gave about 92,000.

The TCR was taken from a boy younger than two with a congenital heart defect. Donor details come from another sample of the same person, matched by shared clones. The sequence is built from TRBV29-1 and TRBJ2-5; a stretch of 12 junction bases matches TRBD2. Input material: thymocytes. The nucleotide sequence is given as TGCAGCGGCCTACCTCTAGCGGGAGGGATGCAAGAGACCCAGTACTTC. Translated, this gives CSGLPLAGGMQETQYF.